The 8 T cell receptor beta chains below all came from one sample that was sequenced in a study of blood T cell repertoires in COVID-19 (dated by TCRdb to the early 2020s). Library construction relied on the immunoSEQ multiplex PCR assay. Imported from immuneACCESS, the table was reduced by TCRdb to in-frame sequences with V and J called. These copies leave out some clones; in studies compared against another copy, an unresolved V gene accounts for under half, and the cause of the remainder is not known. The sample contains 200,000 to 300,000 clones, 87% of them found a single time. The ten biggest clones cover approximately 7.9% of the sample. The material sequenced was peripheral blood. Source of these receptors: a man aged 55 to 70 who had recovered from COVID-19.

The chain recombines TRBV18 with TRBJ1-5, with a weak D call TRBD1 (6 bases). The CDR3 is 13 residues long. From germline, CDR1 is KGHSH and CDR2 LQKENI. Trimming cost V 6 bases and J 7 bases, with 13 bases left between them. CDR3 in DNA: TGTGCCAGCTCGGTGGACAGCATACAGCCCCAGCATTTT. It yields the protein CASSVDSIQPQHF. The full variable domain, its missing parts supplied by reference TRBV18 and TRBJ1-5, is NAGVMQNPRHLVRRRGQEARLRCSPMKGHSHVYWYRQLPEEGLKFMVYLQKENIIDESGMPKERFSAEFPKEGPSILRIQQVVRGDSAAYFCASSVDSIQPQHFGDGTRLSIL.

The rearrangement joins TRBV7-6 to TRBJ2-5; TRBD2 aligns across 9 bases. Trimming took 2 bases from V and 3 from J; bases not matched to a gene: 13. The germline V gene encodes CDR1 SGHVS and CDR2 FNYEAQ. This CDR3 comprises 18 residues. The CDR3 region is CASSLPLGLAGFKETQYF. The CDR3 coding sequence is TGTGCCAGCAGCTTACCCCTGGGGCTAGCGGGATTCAAAGAGACCCAGTACTTC.

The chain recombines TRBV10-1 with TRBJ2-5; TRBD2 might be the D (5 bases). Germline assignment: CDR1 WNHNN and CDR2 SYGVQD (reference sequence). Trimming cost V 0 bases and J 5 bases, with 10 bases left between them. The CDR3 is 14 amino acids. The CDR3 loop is CASSESGREETQYF. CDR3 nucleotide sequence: TGCGCCAGCAGTGAGTCGGGTAGGGAGGAGACCCAGTACTTC.

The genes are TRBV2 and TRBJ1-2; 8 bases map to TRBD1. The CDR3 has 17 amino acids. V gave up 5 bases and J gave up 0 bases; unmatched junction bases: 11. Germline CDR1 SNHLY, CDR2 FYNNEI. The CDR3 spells CASSYRTGTGANYGYTF. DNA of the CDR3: TGTGCCAGCAGTTACCGGACAGGGACCGGGGCTAACTATGGCTACACCTTC. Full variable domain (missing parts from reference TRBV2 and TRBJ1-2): EPEVTQTPSHQVTQMGQEVILRCVPISNHLYFYWYRQILGQKVEFLVSFYNNEISEKSEIFDDQFSVERPDGSNFTLKIRSTKLEDSAMYFCASSYRTGTGANYGYTFGSGTRLTVV.

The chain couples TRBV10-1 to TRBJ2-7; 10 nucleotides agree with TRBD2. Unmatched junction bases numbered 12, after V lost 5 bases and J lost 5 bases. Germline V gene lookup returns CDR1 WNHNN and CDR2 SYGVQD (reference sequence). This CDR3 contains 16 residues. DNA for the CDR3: TGCGCCAGCAGTCAAGCGGGGGGGGCTTTTAGTCACGAGCAGTACTTC. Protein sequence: CASSQAGGAFSHEQYF.

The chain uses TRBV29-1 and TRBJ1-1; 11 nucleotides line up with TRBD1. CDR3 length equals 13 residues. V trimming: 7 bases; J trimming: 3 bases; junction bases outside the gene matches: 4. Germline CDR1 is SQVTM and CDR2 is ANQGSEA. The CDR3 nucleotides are TGCAGCGCTGGACAGGGGGCAGACACTGAAGCTTTCTTT. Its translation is CSAGQGADTEAFF.

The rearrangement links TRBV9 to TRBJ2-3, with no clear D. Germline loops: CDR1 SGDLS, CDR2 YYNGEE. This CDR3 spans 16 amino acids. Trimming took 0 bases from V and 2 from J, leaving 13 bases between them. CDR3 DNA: TGTGCCAGCAGCGTAGACTACCCGCGCCCCACAGATACGCAGTATTTT. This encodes CASSVDYPRPTDTQYF. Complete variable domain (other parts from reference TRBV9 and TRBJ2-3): DSGVTQTPKHLITATGQRVTLRCSPRSGDLSVYWYQQSLDQGLQFLIQYYNGEERAKGNILERFSAQQFPDLHSELNLSSLELGDSALYFCASSVDYPRPTDTQYFGPGTRLTVL.

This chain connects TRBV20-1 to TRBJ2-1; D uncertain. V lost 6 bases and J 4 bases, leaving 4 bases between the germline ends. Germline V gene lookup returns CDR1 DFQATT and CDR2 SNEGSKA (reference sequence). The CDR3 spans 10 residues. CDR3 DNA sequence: TGCAGTGCCACATACAATGAGCAGTTCTTC. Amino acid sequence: CSATYNEQFF.